This T cell receptor (beta chain) was documented in a study of T cells in localized non-small cell lung cancer (dated by TCRdb to 2020 to 2022). Context from the whole study: T cell repertoires of fewer than 250 early-stage NSCLC patients were analyzed, with tumors being compared against uninvolved tumor-adjacent lungs. NSCLC patients had a mean age of roughly 66 years, and around 140 were male and nearly 110 female. All 250 or so NSCLC patients in the cohort were treatment-naive and had localized lung tumors that were resected. What the work shows at the level of the full study, not this receptor alone: A median of 57 of the top 100 tumor clones turned up in the paired uninvolved adjacent lung, and 25 to 35 of those clones also ranked among the top 100 of that same adjacent lung. Because of the exploratory design, TCR variables were selected using unadjusted p-values without false-discovery rate correction. Uninvolved tumor-adjacent lung showed the highest T cell clonality, higher than tumor, which suggests more focused antigenic responses in the uninvolved tumor-adjacent lung. Because multi-region tumor sequencing was not done, intratumor heterogeneity could not be ruled out. Longer overall survival was associated with higher T cell density in blood, whereas shorter survival was associated with higher clonality in adjacent lung.

The germline V gene encodes CDR1 LNHNV and CDR2 YYDKDF (reference sequence). The V end gives up 1 base and the J end 5 bases, leaving 6 bases in the junction not matched to a gene. The CDR3 contains 15 residues, cysteine and phenylalanine counted. Solely the CDR3 DNA is kept, with 45 bases framed from the first base. This clone was picked up a small number of times. Its antigen is not yet known. No per-base quality is available; no much larger clone lies one base away. TCR beta CDR3 regions were sequenced from DNA using the immunoSEQ Assay. The authors processed their data as follows. T cell density was computed as TCR beta template counts normalized to usable DNA estimated by amplifying housekeeping genes. Richness was estimated with the preseqR package, extrapolating to 400,000 templates for PBMC samples and 120,000 templates for tissue samples. Clonality was taken to be one minus Pielou's evenness. Differential abundance testing on productive amino-acid clonotypes, with a minimum total count of 5 and an alpha of 0.1, was used to identify tissue-enriched TCRs. The Jaccard Index and the Morisita Overlap Index were used to measure repertoire overlap between compartments. GLIPH grouped TCR beta CDR3s together with public tetramer-defined viral CDR3s, and a viral motif had to include at least three viral sequences and also show V-gene enrichment. TCRdb carries this immuneACCESS record with in-frame sequences only. Its versions omit some clonotypes, under half of them owing to an unresolved V gene in the studies checked, with the rest unexplained. V and J calls plus clone size are reproduced from that table; the DNA served to infer D and trimming. In all, the sample holds 8,500 to 14,000 clones, and just under 30% of those were seen once. Of the sample, about 5.1% falls within the top ten clones.

At diagnosis, tumor, uninvolved tumor-adjacent lung and peripheral blood were collected and then preserved as a mix of FFPE and fresh-frozen material. The receptor comes from a man aged 35 to 69 with stage I lung adenocarcinoma. The chain is made from TRBV15 and TRBJ1-1, with 8 middle bases fitting TRBD1. The input for sequencing was lung tumor tissue, taken before any cancer treatment. The nucleotide sequence reads TGTGCCACCAGCAGAGCCAACAGGGGGTATACTGAAGCTTTCTTT. It specifies CATSRANRGYTEAFF. Reference TRBV15 and TRBJ1-1 genes cover what lies past the CDR3, so the full variable domain is DAMVIQNPRYQVTQFGKPVTLSCSQTLNHNVMYWYQQKSSQAPKLLFHYYDKDFNNEADTPDNFQSRRPNTSFCFLDIRSPGLGDTAMYLCATSRANRGYTEAFFGQGTRLTVV.